This TCR beta chain was identified in a study of vaccination effects on CD4 cells after COVID-19 (dated by TCRdb to 2021 to 2024). About the study as a whole: Two doses of either the BNT162b2 or the mRNA-1273 mRNA SARS-CoV-2 vaccine were administered to participants. The study compared SARS-CoV-2 spike-specific CD4+ TCR repertoires before and after mRNA vaccination in COVID-19 convalescent patients and infection-naive vaccine recipients. Altogether, some 10 COVID-19 convalescent patients and 4 SARS-CoV-2-naive healthy vaccine recipients made up the full study. Cultures from other donors in the study were sequenced with the Oncomine TCR Beta short-read assay on an Illumina iSeq 100. Broad study findings and their caveats: The study was limited by a small number of convalescent patients and lacked early post-infection timepoints. In healthy vaccine recipients, vaccine-induced clones were almost all SARS-CoV-2 mono-reactive, with only 1 of 255 cross-reactive with common cold coronaviruses. Both infection-induced and vaccine-induced clones contracted markedly at late post-vaccination timepoints, which is consistent with waning T cell responses.

The method behind the library was the immunoSEQ multiplex PCR assay. DNA from the CD4+ T cells that had been cultured and isolated underwent TCR beta CDR3 sequencing. On the study's bioinformatics: Non-productive TCR sequences were removed, reads were trimmed to the CDR3 region, and CDR3s of at least 7 amino acids were retained. Antigen-specific clonotypes were identified with the MANAFEST web app by comparing expansion in peptide wells against reference cultures. To be called positive, a clone needed expansion at FDR<0.05 compared with the reference and with all other wells, an odds ratio greater than 5, and a frequency greater than 0.1% in two replicate wells. Clonotypes significantly expanded in SARS-CoV-2 spike wells and in at least one common cold coronavirus spike condition were defined as cross-reactive. Levenshtein distance calculated with the stringdist R package was used to assess CDR3 similarity, and unrooted trees were constructed with ape in R 3.6.1. The table was pulled from immuneACCESS by TCRdb, which kept in-frame rearrangements only. Such tables lose some clones; where checked, under half of the loss comes from unresolved V genes, and the rest has no known cause. V and J calls and clone size follow that table, whereas D and trimming were derived from the DNA. A total of approximately 23,000 clones appear in this sample, approximately 64% of them only once. Of the sample, around 12% is held by the ten largest clones.

Judged by its sample share, this clone qualifies as medium-sized (0.01 to 0.1%). Its antigen is unknown. No base quality information exists; no much larger clone differs at one position. In the ViraFEST assay, PBMC were stimulated with viral peptide pools, and antigen-specific CD4+ T cell clonotypes were then identified by expansion using TCR sequencing. After about 9 days of culture, CD4+ T cells were isolated with the EasySep CD4+ T cell isolation kit. The absence of prior SARS-CoV-2 infection in healthy vaccine recipients was confirmed by negative nucleocapsid antibodies before and after vaccination. Each well held more than 1.5 million PBMC cultured in IMDM containing approximately 5% human AB serum, 8 to 10 IU/ml IL-2 and gentamicin, along with 8 to 10 ug/ml peptides. Half of the culture medium was replaced with fresh IL-2-containing medium on days 3 and 7. Unless otherwise noted, each peptide stimulation condition was cultured in triplicate wells. Using Ficoll-Paque Plus gradient centrifugation, PBMC were separated from whole blood and then either used fresh or cryopreserved at -140C. The spike proteins of SARS-CoV-2 and of the common cold coronaviruses HCoV-NL63, HCoV-OC43 and HCoV-229E were spanned by overlapping peptide pools. Genomic DNA was extracted from cultured CD4+ T cells with the QIAamp micro DNA kit.

CDR1 and CDR2, looked up from the germline V gene, are SGHAT and FQNNGV. The CDR3 starts with the cysteine, ends with the phenylalanine, and has 17 residues. Left in the record is the CDR3 DNA by itself, 51 bases read in frame from the first base. The junction shows trimming of 6 bases on V and 1 base on J, plus 18 bases between the germline ends. The TCR comes from a human donor who received a COVID-19 vaccine. This sequence uses TRBV11-2 and TRBJ2-2; confidence is insufficient to name the D gene. Sequenced here: CD4+ T cells from PBMCs cultured with HCoV-OC43 spike peptides, sampled before COVID-19 vaccination. What the cell subset or site label conveys for this sample: HCoV-OC43 spike overlapping peptide pool stimulation. At the DNA level, the sequence is TGTGCCAGCAGATCTATCCCAGGAGTCCAGAACACCGGGGAGCTGTTTTTT. This yields the protein CASRSIPGVQNTGELFF.